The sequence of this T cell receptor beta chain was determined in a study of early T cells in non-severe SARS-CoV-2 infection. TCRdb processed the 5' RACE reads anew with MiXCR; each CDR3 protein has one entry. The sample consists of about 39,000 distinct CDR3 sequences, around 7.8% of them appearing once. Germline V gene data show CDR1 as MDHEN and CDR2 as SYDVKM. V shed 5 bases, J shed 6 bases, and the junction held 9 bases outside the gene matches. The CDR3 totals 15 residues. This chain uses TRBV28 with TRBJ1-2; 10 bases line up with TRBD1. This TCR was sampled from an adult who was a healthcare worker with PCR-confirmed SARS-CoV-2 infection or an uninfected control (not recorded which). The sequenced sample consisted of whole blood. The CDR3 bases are TGTGCCAGCAGTCTCTTCTCCGGGACAGGGGATGGCTACACCTTC. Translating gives CASSLFSGTGDGYTF.